One and the same sample provided the 14 T cell receptor beta chains below, sequenced in a study of blood T cell repertoires in COVID-19. Assay used: immunoSEQ multiplex PCR; TCRdb lists only in-frame clones, some missing. The table has 400,000 to 550,000 clones, roughly 89% seen once. Sequencing used peripheral blood. The origin of the receptors is a woman between 25 and 40 years old with acute or convalescent COVID-19.

The V and J genes are TRBV27 and TRBJ2-6, with 9 positions matching TRBD1. The germline gives CDR1 MNHEY, CDR2 SMNVEV (reference sequence). After removal of 1 base from V and 0 bases from J, the junction contained 10 bases not matched to a gene. The CDR3 is made up of 20 amino acids. CDR3 sequence: CASSLFLAGTGPSGANVLTF. CDR3 coding DNA: TGTGCCAGCAGTTTATTCCTGGCCGGGACAGGGCCCTCTGGGGCCAACGTCCTGACTTTC.

This clone was seen only once. The chain combines TRBV5-6 with TRBJ1-2; D gene uncertain. V lost 3 bases and J 2 bases, leaving 8 bases between the germline ends. CDR1 is SGHDT and CDR2 is YYEEEE in the germline V gene. The CDR3 totals 13 residues. CDR3 nucleotides: TGTGCCAGCAGCTCCGACAAAAACTATGGCTACACCTTC. Translating gives CASSSDKNYGYTF.

The chain is built from TRBV2 and TRBJ2-5; a weak D match, TRBD2 (6 bases). The germline CDR1 and CDR2 sequences are SNHLY and FYNNEI. V lost 8 bases and J 0 bases, leaving 13 bases between the germline ends. The CDR3 extends over 14 amino acids. CDR3 sequence: CASGRRDYQETQYF. The CDR3, as DNA: TGTGCCAGCGGGAGACGGGACTACCAAGAGACCCAGTACTTC.

V and J are TRBV28 and TRBJ2-7; the D gene is possibly TRBD1 (6 bases). The ends were cut back, 9 bases at V and 2 bases at J, with 14 bases in the middle. Germline V lookup: CDR1 MDHEN, CDR2 SYDVKM. The CDR3 covers 13 residues. The CDR3 loop is CASIGTSAYEQYF. CDR3 sequence (DNA): TGTGCCAGTATCGGGACATCTGCCTACGAGCAGTACTTC. The full variable domain, in which reference TRBV28 and TRBJ2-7 provide the parts outside the CDR3, is DVKVTQSSRYLVKRTGEKVFLECVQDMDHENMFWYRQDPGLGLRLIYFSYDVKMKEKGDIPEGYSVSREKKERFSLILESASTNQTSMYLCASIGTSAYEQYFGPGTRLTVT.

J is TRBJ2-1 and V is TRBV19, with D perhaps TRBD1 (8 bases). The CDR3 contains 14 residues. Trimming took off 8 bases at V and 8 bases at J, with 19 bases between the two ends. The germline V gene encodes CDR1 LNHDA and CDR2 SQIVND (reference sequence). The CDR3 coding sequence is TGTGCCAGTGGGAGGGGGCAGGGGGCATATGAGCAGTTCTTC. Protein product: CASGRGQGAYEQFF.

The rearrangement joins TRBV27 to TRBJ1-4; D is perhaps TRBD1 (5 bases). V dropped 4 bases and J dropped 9 bases, with 27 bases sitting between them. Germline V lookup: CDR1 MNHEY, CDR2 SMNVEV (reference sequence). CDR3 length equals 18 residues. Here the CDR3 reads CASSSHLLLRRGEKKLFF. CDR3 in DNA: TGTGCCAGCAGTTCCCACCTCCTCCTTCGACGGGGGGAGAAAAAACTGTTTTTT.

The table lists this clone with a count of one. The chain links TRBV19 to TRBJ1-6, with D possibly being TRBD1 (5 bases). V was trimmed by 3 bases and J by 6 bases, leaving 9 bases between them. Germline loops: CDR1 LNHDA, CDR2 SQIVND (reference sequence). The CDR3 extends over 14 amino acids. CDR3 in DNA: TGTGCCAGTAGTATGGCCAGGGTTAATTCACCCCTCCACTTT. As protein: CASSMARVNSPLHF.

V gene TRBV7-2 combines with J gene TRBJ2-7, with 7 bases identical to TRBD1. This CDR3 spans 15 amino acids. Germline loops: CDR1 SGHTA, CDR2 FQGNSA. Losses at the gene ends were 3 bases for V and 3 bases for J; bases not matched to a gene: 8. CDR3 nucleotides: TGTGCCAGCAGCTTCTCCGGGACAGTGGTCTACGAGCAGTACTTC. Translation: CASSFSGTVVYEQYF. Drawing the rest from reference TRBV7-2 and TRBJ2-7, the complete variable domain is GAGVSQSPSNKVTEKGKDVELRCDPISGHTALYWYRQSLGQGLEFLIYFQGNSAPDKSGLPSDRFSAERTGGSVSTLTIQRTQQEDSAVYLCASSFSGTVVYEQYFGPGTRLTVT.

This chain connects TRBV5-4 to TRBJ2-7; possible D gene TRBD2, 5 bases. This CDR3 contains 13 residues. Germline assignment: CDR1 SGHNT and CDR2 YYREEE (reference sequence). Trimming pared 7 bases from V and 7 bases from J, leaving 18 bases between. CDR3: CASQFRGYEEQYF. The CDR3 nucleotides read TGTGCCAGCCAATTTAGAGGGTATGAAGAGCAGTACTTC. The entire variable domain, with the rest obtained from reference TRBV5-4 and TRBJ2-7, is as follows: ETGVTQSPTHLIKTRGQQVTLRCSSQSGHNTVSWYQQALGQGPQFIFQYYREEENGRGNFPPRFSGLQFPNYSSELNVNALELDDSALYLCASQFRGYEEQYFGPGTRLTVT.

J is TRBJ2-7 and V is TRBV19; 7 bases match TRBD1. There are 13 residues in the CDR3. CDR1 is LNHDA and CDR2 is SQIVND in the germline V gene (reference sequence). The junction had 6 bases not matched to a gene; V was cut back by 4 bases and J by 6 bases. CDR3 amino acids: CASSRLTGVEQYF. The CDR3 nucleotides read TGTGCCAGTAGTAGGTTAACAGGGGTCGAGCAGTACTTC.

The chain couples TRBV4-1 to TRBJ2-3, with TRBD2 matching over 8 bases. The J segment lost 2 bases and the V segment lost 5 bases, leaving 6 bases of the junction unmatched. CDR3 length: 15 amino acids. Germline V gene sequence: CDR1 MGHRA, CDR2 YSYEKL. This chain's CDR3 is CASSTAGGVTDTQYF. The CDR3 coding sequence is TGCGCCAGCAGCACCGCGGGGGGAGTCACAGATACGCAGTATTTT.

The J gene is TRBJ1-3, the V gene TRBV9; unclear D gene. The CDR3 has 15 residues. Trimming stripped 4 bases from V and 1 base from J, with 12 bases between. The germline V gene has CDR1 SGDLS and CDR2 YYNGEE. The CDR3 region has the DNA TGTGCCAGCAGCCCAAGACGGGAGTCTGGAAACACCATATATTTT. It encodes CASSPRRESGNTIYF.

The genes are TRBV30 and TRBJ2-6; possible D gene TRBD2, 7 bases. The V and J ends lost 2 bases and 0 bases respectively, with 17 bases between them. Germline V gene lookup returns CDR1 GTSNPN and CDR2 SVGIG (reference sequence). The CDR3 sequence is 18 residues long. CDR3 in DNA: TGTGCCTGGAGTCCCGGGGGGCGGCTCTTCTCTGGGGCCAACGTCCTGACTTTC. The encoded protein is CAWSPGGRLFSGANVLTF.

The chain has TRBV10-3 and TRBJ2-5, with 8 nucleotides matching TRBD1. The V segment lost 6 bases and the J segment 5 bases; nucleotides outside the gene matches: 11. The CDR3 covers 15 residues. The germline V gene has CDR1 ENHRY and CDR2 SYGVKD. This CDR3 reads CAIRAKGQVGETQYF. CDR3 nucleotides: TGTGCCATCAGGGCCAAGGGACAGGTTGGGGAGACCCAGTACTTC.